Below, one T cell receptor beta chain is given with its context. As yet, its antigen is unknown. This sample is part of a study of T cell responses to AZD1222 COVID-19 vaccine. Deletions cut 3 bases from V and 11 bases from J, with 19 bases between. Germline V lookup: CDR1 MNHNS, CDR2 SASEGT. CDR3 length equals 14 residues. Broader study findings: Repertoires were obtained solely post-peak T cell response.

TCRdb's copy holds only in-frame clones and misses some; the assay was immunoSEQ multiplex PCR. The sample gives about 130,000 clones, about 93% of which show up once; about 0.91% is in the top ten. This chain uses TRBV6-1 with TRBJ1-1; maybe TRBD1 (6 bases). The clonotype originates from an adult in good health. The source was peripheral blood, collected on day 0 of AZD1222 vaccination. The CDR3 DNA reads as TGTGCCAGCAGTGACCGGGCAGGGGAGTCGTTTGCTTTCTTT. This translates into CASSDRAGESFAFF.